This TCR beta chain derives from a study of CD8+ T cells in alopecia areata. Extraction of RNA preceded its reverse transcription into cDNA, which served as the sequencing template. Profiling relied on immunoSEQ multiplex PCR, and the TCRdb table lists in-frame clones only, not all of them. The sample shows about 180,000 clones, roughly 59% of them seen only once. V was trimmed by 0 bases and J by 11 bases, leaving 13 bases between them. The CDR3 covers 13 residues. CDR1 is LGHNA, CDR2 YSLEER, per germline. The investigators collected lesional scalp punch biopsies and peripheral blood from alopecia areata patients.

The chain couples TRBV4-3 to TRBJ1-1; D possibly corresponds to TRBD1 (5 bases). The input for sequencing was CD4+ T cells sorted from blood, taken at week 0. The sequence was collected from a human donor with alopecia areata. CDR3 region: CASSQETARVAFF. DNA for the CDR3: TGCGCCAGCAGCCAAGAAACGGCCAGGGTTGCTTTCTTT.